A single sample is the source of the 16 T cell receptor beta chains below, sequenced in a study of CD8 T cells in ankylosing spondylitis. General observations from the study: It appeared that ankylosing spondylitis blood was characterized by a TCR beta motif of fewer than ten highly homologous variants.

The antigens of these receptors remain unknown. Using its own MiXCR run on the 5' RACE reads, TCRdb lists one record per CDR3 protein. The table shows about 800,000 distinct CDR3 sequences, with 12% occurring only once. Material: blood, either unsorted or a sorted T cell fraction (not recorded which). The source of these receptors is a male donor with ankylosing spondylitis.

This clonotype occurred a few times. This chain's CDR3 is CASQKGDHEQYF. The DNA for the CDR3 is TGTGCCAGCCAGAAGGGAGACCACGAGCAGTACTTC. The chain recombines TRBV18 with TRBJ2-7; TRBD2 is a possible D gene (5 bases). Trimming removed 8 bases from V and 5 bases from J, with 13 bases in between. The CDR3 loop spans 12 amino acids. Looked up from germline, CDR1 is KGHSH and CDR2 is LQKENI.

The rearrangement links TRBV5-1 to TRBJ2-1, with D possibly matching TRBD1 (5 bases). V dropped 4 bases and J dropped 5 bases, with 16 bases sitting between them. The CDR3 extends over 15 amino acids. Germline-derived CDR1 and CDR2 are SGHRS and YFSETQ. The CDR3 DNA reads TGCGCCAGCAGCCTACAGGCCCCCATGGACAATGAGCAGTTCTTC. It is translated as CASSLQAPMDNEQFF. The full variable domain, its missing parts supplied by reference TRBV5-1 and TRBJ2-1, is KAGVTQTPRYLIKTRGQQVTLSCSPISGHRSVSWYQQTPGQGLQFLFEYFSETQRNKGNFPGRFSGRQFSNSRSEMNVSTLELGDSALYLCASSLQAPMDNEQFFGPGTRLTVL.

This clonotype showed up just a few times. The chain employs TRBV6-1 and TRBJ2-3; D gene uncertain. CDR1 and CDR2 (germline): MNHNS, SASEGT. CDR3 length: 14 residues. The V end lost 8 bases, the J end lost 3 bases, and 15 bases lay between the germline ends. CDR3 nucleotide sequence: TGTGCCAGCCGGATGGGTTTTGGGACAGATACGCAGTATTTT. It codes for CASRMGFGTDTQYF.

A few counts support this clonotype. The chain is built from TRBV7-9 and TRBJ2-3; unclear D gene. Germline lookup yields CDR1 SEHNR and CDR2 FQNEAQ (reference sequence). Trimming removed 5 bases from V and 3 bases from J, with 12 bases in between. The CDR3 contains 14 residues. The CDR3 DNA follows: TGTGCCAGCAGCACCCAAGGGTGGACAGATACGCAGTATTTT. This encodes CASSTQGWTDTQYF.

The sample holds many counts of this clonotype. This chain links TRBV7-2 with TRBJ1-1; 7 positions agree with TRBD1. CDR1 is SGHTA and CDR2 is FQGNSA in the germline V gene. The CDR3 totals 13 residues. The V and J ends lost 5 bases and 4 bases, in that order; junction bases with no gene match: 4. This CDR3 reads CASSPTGSTEAFF. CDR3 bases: TGTGCCAGCAGCCCGACAGGGAGCACTGAAGCTTTCTTT.

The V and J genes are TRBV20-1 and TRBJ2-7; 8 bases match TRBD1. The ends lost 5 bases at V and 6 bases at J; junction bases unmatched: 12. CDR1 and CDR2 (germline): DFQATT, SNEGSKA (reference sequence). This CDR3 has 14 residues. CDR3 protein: CSAVAGGAGAEQYF. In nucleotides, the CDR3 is TGCAGTGCTGTCGCAGGGGGCGCGGGTGCCGAGCAGTACTTC.

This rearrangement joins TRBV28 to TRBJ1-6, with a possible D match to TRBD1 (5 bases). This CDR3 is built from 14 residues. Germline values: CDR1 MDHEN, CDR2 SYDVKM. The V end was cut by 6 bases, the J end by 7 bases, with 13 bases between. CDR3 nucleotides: TGTGCCAGCAGCCCTCTGAGGGACAATTCACCCCTCCACTTT. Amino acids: CASSPLRDNSPLHF. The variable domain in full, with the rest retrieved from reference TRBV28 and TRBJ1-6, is DVKVTQSSRYLVKRTGEKVFLECVQDMDHENMFWYRQDPGLGLRLIYFSYDVKMKEKGDIPEGYSVSREKKERFSLILESASTNQTSMYLCASSPLRDNSPLHFGNGTRLTVT.

The CDR3 reads CSARDQQGRQPQHF. The CDR3 bases are TGCAGTGCTAGAGATCAGCAGGGGAGACAGCCCCAGCATTTT. This rearrangement joins TRBV20-1 to TRBJ1-5, with D possibly being TRBD1 (6 bases). V lost 0 bases, J lost 7 bases, and 13 bases lay in between. This CDR3 has 14 amino acids. Germline V lookup: CDR1 DFQATT, CDR2 SNEGSKA (reference sequence).

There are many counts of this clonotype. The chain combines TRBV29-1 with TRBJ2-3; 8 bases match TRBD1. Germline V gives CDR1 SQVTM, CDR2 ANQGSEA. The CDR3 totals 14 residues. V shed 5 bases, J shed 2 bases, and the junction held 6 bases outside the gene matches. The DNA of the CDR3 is TGCAGCGTTTCCGGACAGGGCCCCACAGATACGCAGTATTTT. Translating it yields CSVSGQGPTDTQYF.

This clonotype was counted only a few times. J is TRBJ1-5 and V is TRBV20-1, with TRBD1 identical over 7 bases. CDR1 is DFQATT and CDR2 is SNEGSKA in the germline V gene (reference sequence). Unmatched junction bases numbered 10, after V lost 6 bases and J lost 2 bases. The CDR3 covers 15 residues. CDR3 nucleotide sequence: TGCAGTGCCCTGAGGGGGCCGATGGGCAATCAGCCCCAGCATTTT. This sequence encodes CSALRGPMGNQPQHF.

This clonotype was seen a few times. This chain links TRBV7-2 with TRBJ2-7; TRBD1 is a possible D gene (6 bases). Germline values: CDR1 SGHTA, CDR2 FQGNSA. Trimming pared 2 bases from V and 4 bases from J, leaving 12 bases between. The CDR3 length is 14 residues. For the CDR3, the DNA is TGTGCCAGCAGCTTAACAGGGAATAGGTACGAGCAGTACTTC. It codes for CASSLTGNRYEQYF.

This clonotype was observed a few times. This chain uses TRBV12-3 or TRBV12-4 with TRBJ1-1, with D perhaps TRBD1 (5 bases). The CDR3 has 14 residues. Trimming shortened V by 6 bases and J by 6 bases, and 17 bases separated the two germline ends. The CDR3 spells CASSTGGWVSEAFF. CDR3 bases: TGTGCCAGCAGCACGGGGGGGTGGGTTTCTGAAGCTTTCTTT.

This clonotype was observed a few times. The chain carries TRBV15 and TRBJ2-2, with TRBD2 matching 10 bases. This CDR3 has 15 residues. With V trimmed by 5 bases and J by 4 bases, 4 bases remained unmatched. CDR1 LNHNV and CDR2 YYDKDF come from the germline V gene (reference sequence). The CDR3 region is CATSPLAGATGELFF. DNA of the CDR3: TGTGCCACCAGCCCCCTAGCGGGAGCCACCGGGGAGCTGTTTTTT.

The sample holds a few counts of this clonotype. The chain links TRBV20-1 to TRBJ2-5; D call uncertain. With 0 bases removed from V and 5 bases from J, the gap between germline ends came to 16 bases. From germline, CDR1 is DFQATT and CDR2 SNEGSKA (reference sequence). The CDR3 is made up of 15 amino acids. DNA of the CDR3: TGCAGTGCTAGAGATCTCGGGCGGTTGGGGGAGACCCAGTACTTC. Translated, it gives CSARDLGRLGETQYF.

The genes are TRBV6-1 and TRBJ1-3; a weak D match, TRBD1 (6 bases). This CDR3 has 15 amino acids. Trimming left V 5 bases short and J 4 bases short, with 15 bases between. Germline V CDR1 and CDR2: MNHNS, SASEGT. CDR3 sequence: CASSRGPGAGNTIYF. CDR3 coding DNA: TGTGCCAGCAGTCGCGGACCAGGGGCAGGAAACACCATATATTTT.

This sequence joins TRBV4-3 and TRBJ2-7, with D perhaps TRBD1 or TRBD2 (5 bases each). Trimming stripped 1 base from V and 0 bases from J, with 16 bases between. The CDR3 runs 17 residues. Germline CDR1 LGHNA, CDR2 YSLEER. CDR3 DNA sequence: TGCGCCAGCAGCCAAGCCCATCGGGACGGTAGCTCCTACGAGCAGTACTTC. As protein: CASSQAHRDGSSYEQYF.